This TCR beta chain was sequenced in a study of identical twins. Study results and caveats: Partly confounded zero-insertion analyses could result from invariant MAIT and iNKT cells.

TCRdb ran MiXCR on the 5' RACE reads and lists one entry per CDR3 protein. This table holds 600,000 to 850,000 distinct CDR3 sequences, about 20% found once. This CDR3 has 15 residues. J gave up 2 bases and V 2 bases, and 5 bases lay outside the gene matches. CDR1 is MNHEY, CDR2 SVGEGT, per germline. Worth noting for this clonotype: Its antigen remains unidentified.

These same records also appear under a second study, on T cells expressing NK-cell markers. From that paper: Seven of the eight sequenced donors were classified as HCMV-seropositive, and one was classified as seronegative.

The chain couples TRBV6-2 or TRBV6-3 to TRBJ2-7; 8 positions match TRBD2. The clonotype comes from a woman under 30 in good health. What was sequenced was PBMCs. The DNA for the CDR3 is TGTGCCAGCAGTTACCGGCGGACTAGCCCCTACGAGCAGTACTTC. This codes for CASSYRRTSPYEQYF.